The rows below give T cell receptor beta chains drawn from one sample of a study of blood T cell repertoires in COVID-19. Assay used: immunoSEQ multiplex PCR; TCRdb lists only in-frame clones, some missing. The sample has around 130,000 clones; around four fifths are singletons. Sequencing was carried out using peripheral blood. The receptors were sampled from a human donor in a cohort sampled during active COVID-19. The CDR3 runs from the conserved cysteine through the conserved F or W. Fields, in order: J gene, D gene, clone size, V gene, CDR3 protein, CDR3 DNA. D genes are given only for firm matches. Size is omitted from some rows. Given values are once, few, many or a class for expanded clones.

TRBJ2-1	TRBD1	once	TRBV4-3	CASSQSGTGWSEQFF	TGCGCCAGCAGCCAATCCGGGACAGGGTGGAGTGAGCAGTTCTTC
TRBJ1-5	-	-	TRBV6-1	CASSEGAGRYSNQPQHF	TGTGCCAGCAGTGAAGGGGCAGGGCGTTATAGCAATCAGCCCCAGCATTTT
TRBJ1-2	-	-	TRBV3-1/TRBV3-2	CASSQDSRARAYGYTF	TGTGCCAGCAGCCAAGATTCCAGGGCAAGGGCCTATGGCTACACCTTC
TRBJ1-2	-	-	TRBV7-9	CASSLEGIWYGYTF	TGTGCCAGCAGCTTAGAGGGGATTTGGTATGGCTACACCTTC
TRBJ1-5	TRBD1	-	TRBV6-5	CASSYSGGASQPQHF	TGTGCCAGCAGTTACTCAGGGGGCGCAAGTCAGCCCCAGCATTTT
TRBJ2-3	TRBD1	few	TRBV19	CASSRTGGGTDTQYF	TGTGCCAGTAGTCGTACAGGGGGCGGCACAGATACGCAGTATTTT
TRBJ2-7	-	few	TRBV20-1	CSASRVQRAYEQYF	TGCAGTGCCAGTCGGGTCCAGCGTGCCTACGAGCAGTACTTC
TRBJ2-5	TRBD2	-	TRBV5-4	CASSLAGASGGIGETQYF	TGTGCCAGCAGCTTGGCCGGGGCTAGCGGGGGCATAGGGGAGACCCAGTACTTC
TRBJ1-2	-	-	TRBV2	CASGAGGNGGYTF	TGTGCCAGCGGGGCGGGGGGCAACGGAGGCTACACCTTC
TRBJ2-1	TRBD2	-	TRBV7-2	CASSITSGGYNEQFF	TGTGCCAGCAGCATTACTAGCGGGGGCTACAATGAGCAGTTCTTC
TRBJ2-3	TRBD2	-	TRBV7-9	CASSFSGGGRDTDTQYF	TGTGCCAGCAGCTTTTCCGGGGGGGGCCGAGACACAGATACGCAGTATTTT
TRBJ2-3	TRBD1	once	TRBV6-5	CASSYSGQPTDTQYF	TGTGCCAGCAGTTACTCGGGACAGCCCACAGATACGCAGTATTTT
TRBJ2-7	TRBD2	-	TRBV28	CASLNVAGGAYEQYF	TGTGCCAGTCTTAATGTAGCTGGGGGGGCCTACGAGCAGTACTTC
TRBJ1-2	-	-	TRBV7-9	CASSGRDFEGYTF	TGTGCCAGCAGCGGCCGGGACTTCGAGGGCTACACCTTC
TRBJ2-7	TRBD2	-	TRBV11-2	CASSLGLAGAYEQYF	TGTGCCAGCAGTCTAGGACTAGCGGGGGCCTACGAGCAGTACTTC
TRBJ2-3	-	-	TRBV9	CASSAGGGVVTDTQYF	TGTGCCAGCAGCGCGGGAGGGGGCGTTGTCACAGATACGCAGTATTTT
TRBJ2-7	TRBD2	-	TRBV4-3	CASSQASGHYEQYF	TGCGCCAGCAGCCAAGCTAGCGGGCATTACGAGCAGTACTTC
TRBJ1-1	TRBD1	-	TRBV6-5	CASTRTGSSTEAFF	TGTGCCAGCACCAGGACAGGGAGCTCCACTGAAGCTTTCTTT
TRBJ2-7	TRBD2	-	TRBV9	CASSVGPSGGPYEQYF	TGTGCCAGCAGCGTTGGCCCCAGCGGGGGGCCCTACGAGCAGTACTTC
TRBJ2-2	TRBD2	-	TRBV3-1/TRBV3-2	CASSPGGNTGELFF	TGTGCCAGCAGCCCGGGGGGGAACACCGGGGAGCTGTTTTTT
TRBJ2-7	-	-	TRBV11-3	CASSLSTGPYEQYF	TGTGCCAGCAGCTTGAGTACAGGACCCTACGAGCAGTACTTC
TRBJ2-7	-	-	TRBV6-2/TRBV6-3	CASSYSKLEGYYEQYF	TGTGCCAGCAGTTACTCGAAACTAGAGGGTTACTACGAGCAGTACTTC
TRBJ2-1	-	-	TRBV6-4	CASRPGSVFGGHNEQFF	TGTGCCAGCAGGCCGGGTAGCGTATTTGGCGGACACAATGAGCAGTTCTTC
TRBJ1-2	-	-	TRBV6-5	CATVTGLGYTF	TGTGCCACCGTAACAGGGCTGGGCTACACCTTC
TRBJ1-3	-	-	TRBV7-9	CASSLPVGAGNTIYF	TGTGCCAGCAGCCTCCCAGTGGGCGCTGGAAACACCATATATTTT
TRBJ2-3	-	once	TRBV4-1	CASSQREADTQYF	TGCGCCAGCAGCCAAAGGGAGGCAGATACGCAGTATTTT
TRBJ2-7	-	-	TRBV7-6	CASSPRPGEQYF	TGTGCCAGCAGCCCACGGCCGGGCGAGCAGTACTTC
TRBJ2-2	TRBD2	-	TRBV28	CASSLGGGTNTGELFF	TGTGCCAGCAGTTTAGGCGGGGGGACGAACACCGGGGAGCTGTTTTTT
TRBJ2-2	-	-	TRBV11-3	CASSLARGSRELFF	TGTGCCAGCAGCTTAGCAAGGGGCTCCCGTGAGCTGTTTTTT
TRBJ1-5	-	few	TRBV19	CASSAVGQISNQPQHF	TGTGCCAGTAGTGCCGTAGGACAGATTAGCAATCAGCCCCAGCATTTT
TRBJ2-5	-	-	TRBV10-1	CASSVGPGEMRETQYF	TGCGCCAGCAGTGTAGGGCCAGGGGAGATGAGAGAGACCCAGTACTTC
TRBJ2-7	-	-	TRBV19	CASNFQGNPQEEQYF	TGTGCCAGTAATTTTCAGGGCAACCCCCAAGAGGAGCAGTACTTC
TRBJ1-3	-	-	TRBV19	CASSIGPRGENGNTIYF	TGTGCCAGTAGTATAGGCCCCCGGGGAGAAAATGGAAACACCATATATTTT
TRBJ1-2	TRBD1	-	TRBV28	CASRFGQGANYGYTF	TGTGCCAGCAGGTTCGGGCAGGGGGCTAACTATGGCTACACCTTC
TRBJ2-7	TRBD2	-	TRBV6-1	CASSDAAGRYEQYF	TGTGCCAGCAGTGATGCAGCGGGGCGCTACGAGCAGTACTTC
TRBJ2-3	TRBD1	-	TRBV6-5	CASSRTGPNTDTQYF	TGTGCCAGCAGCCGGACAGGACCAAACACAGATACGCAGTATTTT
TRBJ1-1	-	-	TRBV19	CASSIHLSGGEAFF	TGTGCCAGTAGTATACACCTGTCCGGAGGTGAAGCTTTCTTT